This T cell receptor (beta chain) derives from a study of control samples from healthy donors and cancer patients. Produced via immunoSEQ multiplex PCR; TCRdb's table is partial and in-frame only. The table has about 150,000 clones, just under 95% seen once. This CDR3 has 11 residues. CDR1 is LNHDA and CDR2 is SQIVND in the germline V gene (reference sequence). V dropped 6 bases and J dropped 4 bases, with 7 bases sitting between them. Material for sequencing was PBMCs. The V and J genes are TRBV19 and TRBJ2-7; D tentatively reads TRBD1 or TRBD2 (5 bases each). The receptor's source is a man between 60 and 75 years old with colorectal cancer. The chain's CDR3 is CASRGPYEQYF. The CDR3 DNA follows: TGTGCCAGTAGGGGACCTTACGAGCAGTACTTC.